This T cell receptor (beta chain) was identified in a study of tumor and adjacent non-tumor tissue in lung cancer. The study's findings and limits: Compared with tumor, normal lung showed significantly lower TCR diversity.

Germline CDR1 SGHNT, CDR2 YYREEE (reference sequence). The CDR3 totals 20 residues. About this clonotype itself: What it binds is unknown. The junction and the germline gene differ at one end; a read error may be behind it.

This sample's RNA came from whole unsorted tissue. TCRbeta libraries were built with three rounds of nested PCR, modified from ARM-PCR. MiXCR, applied by TCRdb to the multiplex PCR reads, yields one record per CDR3 protein. The sample lists tens of thousands of distinct CDR3 sequences, about two thirds occurring once. This TCR derives from a woman aged 65 to 85 with non-small cell lung cancer. The chain couples TRBV5-4 to TRBJ2-4, with D possibly TRBD2 on 6 matching bases. Specimen: lung tumor tissue. CDR3 loop: CASSLGRGSGQTLAKNIRYF. The CDR3 bases are TGTGCCAGCAGCTTGGGCCGGGGGTCCGGACAAACTCTGGCCAAAAACATTCGGTACTTC.